The rows below give T cell receptor beta chains drawn from one sample of a study of response to subunit inactivated influenza vaccine. TCRdb called the RT-PCR reads again in MiXCR, with one record for every CDR3 protein. The sample lists approximately 500,000 distinct CDR3 sequences, around 13% occurring once. The sample was PBMCs from blood, taken roughly 47 days after vaccination. The receptors were sampled from a man in his fifties who received an inactivated influenza vaccine. Each CDR3 is given with its conserved first and last residue. A D gene is named only where the DNA matches it firmly. The size field is filled for only some rows; it gives once, few, many or a size class.

D	size	V	J	length	DNA	CDR3
TRBD1	few	TRBV12-3/TRBV12-4	TRBJ1-1	16	TGTGCCAGCAGTCCTTGGACAGGGGCCCGAATTGATGAAGCTTTCTTT	CASSPWTGARIDEAFF
TRBD2	few	TRBV10-3	TRBJ2-2	15	TGTGCCATCAGTGAGTCTGGGACTAGCTCCGGGGAGCTGTTTTTT	CAISESGTSSGELFF
.	.	TRBV6-2/TRBV6-3	TRBJ2-1	16	TGTGCCAGCACTTACCTCCGGGACATTAGATACAATGAGCAGTTCTTC	CASTYLRDIRYNEQFF
TRBD1	.	TRBV14	TRBJ2-3	17	TGTGCCAGCAGCGATCCTGGGACAGGGTATAGCACAGATACGCAGTATTTT	CASSDPGTGYSTDTQYF
.	few	TRBV12-3/TRBV12-4	TRBJ2-2	13	TGTGCCAGCCGGGGCCCCCGGGCCGGGGAGCTGTTTTTT	CASRGPRAGELFF
.	.	TRBV6-5	TRBJ1-1	14	TGTGCCAGCAGTTACTCGGTCAGGGGAGAGGGAGCTTTCTTT	CASSYSVRGEGAFF
TRBD2	.	TRBV20-1	TRBJ2-1	16	TGCAGTGCTGGCTCCGGGACTAGCGTATCCTACAATGAGCAGTTCTTC	CSAGSGTSVSYNEQFF
.	.	TRBV10-3	TRBJ1-6	14	TGTGCCATCAGTGACGAGGGAGGTAATTCACCCCTCCACTTT	CAISDEGGNSPLHF
TRBD2	few	TRBV7-3	TRBJ2-3	19	TGTGCCAGCAGCTTACGGGGACCGAGGACTAGCGGGAGTGGAGATACGCAGTATTTT	CASSLRGPRTSGSGDTQYF
TRBD1	.	TRBV10-2	TRBJ2-7	17	TGCGCCAGCAGTGAGTCGAACAGGGGGGCGCACCCCTACGAGCACTACTTC	CASSESNRGAHPYEHYF
TRBD1	few	TRBV12-3/TRBV12-4	TRBJ1-5	16	TGTGCCAGCAGGTTATCCGGGACAGGGGGCAATCAGCCCCAGCATTTT	CASRLSGTGGNQPQHF
TRBD2	few	TRBV20-1	TRBJ2-3	15	TGCAGTGCTGACCGACTAGCGGGAGTGTCAGATACGCAGTATTTT	CSADRLAGVSDTQYF
.	many	TRBV5-5	TRBJ2-2	17	TGTGCCAGCAGCAGGGCGGTGGCGACACAGAACACCGGGGAGCTGTTTTTT	CASSRAVATQNTGELFF
TRBD2	.	TRBV2	TRBJ2-1	18	TGTACCTTCTGTTCACTAGCGGTGTGGGGGGAGGGCCGTAATGAGCAGTTCTTC	CTFCSLAVWGEGRNEQFF
.	many	TRBV29-1	TRBJ1-2	11	TGCAGCGTTAATTGGGGGTATGGCTACACCTTC	CSVNWGYGYTF
.	few	TRBV3-1	TRBJ2-5	14	TGTGCCAGCAGCCCTCCGATGGTGGGTCCCGTGAAGTACTTC	CASSPPMVGPVKYF
.	few	TRBV20-1	TRBJ2-1	14	TGCAGTGCTAGAGGTGGAGCGTCTTACAATGAGCAGTTCTTC	CSARGGASYNEQFF
.	many	TRBV12-3/TRBV12-4	TRBJ2-3	13	TGTGCCAGCAGTTTCCCGAACCGGGGTCCGCAGTATTTT	CASSFPNRGPQYF
TRBD1	few	TRBV7-9	TRBJ1-1	15	TGTGCCAGCAGCCCCCGGGGACAGGGCTACACTGAAGCTTTCTTT	CASSPRGQGYTEAFF
TRBD2	.	TRBV7-2	TRBJ2-5	17	TGTGCCAGCAGCTTAGGGAAGACTAGCGGGGGGATGGAGGCCCAGTACTTC	CASSLGKTSGGMEAQYF
.	few	TRBV7-2	TRBJ2-3	13	TGTGCCAGCAGCCGGTTGGGGTCAGATACGCAGTATTTT	CASSRLGSDTQYF
.	many	TRBV12-3/TRBV12-4	TRBJ2-3	14	TGTGCCAGCAGTTTAGTCCAGGGGAGGAATACGCAGTATTTT	CASSLVQGRNTQYF
.	.	TRBV4-1	TRBJ1-2	11	TGCGCCAGCAGTCATAGGTATGGCTACACCTTC	CASSHRYGYTF
.	.	TRBV28	TRBJ1-2	13	TGTGCCAGCAGTTTAGTGACTCCGGGCGGCTACACCTTC	CASSLVTPGGYTF